These T cell receptor beta chains were read from a single sample in a study of PD-1 blockade in mismatch repair-deficient tumors. Produced via immunoSEQ multiplex PCR; TCRdb's table is partial and in-frame only. The table lists about 68,000 clones, more than 75% of them singletons. This specimen was peripheral blood, taken 2 weeks after starting pembrolizumab. The receptors were sampled from an adult with mismatch repair-deficient cancer. Each CDR3 is given with its conserved first and last residue. D genes are given only for firm matches. Rows may omit the clone size; those that give it use once, few, many or a size class.

d_call j_call v_call clone_size cdr3_aa cdr3_nt
- TRBJ2-5 TRBV5-1 - CASSLDPASQETQYF TGCGCCAGCAGCTTGGATCCGGCTAGTCAAGAGACCCAGTACTTC
- TRBJ1-1 TRBV11-2 - CASSRGASTEAFF TGTGCCAGCAGCCGGGGGGCGAGCACTGAAGCTTTCTTT
TRBD2 TRBJ2-7 TRBV7-2 - CASSSLAGADYEQYF TGTGCCAGCAGCTCCCTAGCGGGAGCAGACTACGAGCAGTACTTC
- TRBJ1-1 TRBV5-8 - CASRQTRGRGAFF TGTGCCAGCAGACAGACGAGGGGGAGAGGAGCTTTCTTT
- TRBJ2-3 TRBV6-4 - CASSEDLGDTQYF TGTGCCAGCAGTGAGGACCTCGGGGATACGCAGTATTTT
TRBD2 TRBJ2-7 TRBV19 - CASSIAAGSSYEQYF TGTGCCAGTAGTATAGCAGCGGGGAGCTCCTACGAGCAGTACTTC
TRBD1 TRBJ1-2 TRBV9 - CASSVGTGLGGYTF TGTGCCAGCAGCGTGGGGACAGGGCTTGGAGGCTACACCTTC
- TRBJ1-1 TRBV7-2 few CASSPMDTEAFF TGTGCCAGCAGCCCTATGGACACTGAAGCTTTCTTT
- TRBJ1-2 TRBV25-1 - CASSGRYGYTF TGTGCCAGCAGTGGCAGATATGGCTACACCTTC
- TRBJ1-5 TRBV2 - CASRLNRGNQPQHF TGTGCCAGCAGGCTTAACAGGGGCAATCAGCCCCAGCATTTT
TRBD1 TRBJ1-1 TRBV11-2 - CASSLGDSQNTEAFF TGTGCCAGCAGCTTAGGGGACAGCCAGAACACTGAAGCTTTCTTT
- TRBJ1-1 TRBV7-8 - CASSLAARNTEAFF TGTGCCAGCAGCTTAGCAGCGAGGAACACTGAAGCTTTCTTT
- TRBJ1-1 TRBV7-9 once CASSLSNTEAFF TGTGCCAGCAGCTTATCGAACACTGAAGCTTTCTTT
TRBD1 TRBJ1-2 TRBV18 - CASSPLRGHNYGYTF TGTGCCAGCTCACCCCTAAGGGGGCATAACTATGGCTACACCTTC
- TRBJ1-2 TRBV6-5 few CASTLGPGTGYTF TGTGCCAGCACCCTAGGGCCAGGGACGGGCTACACCTTC
TRBD1 TRBJ2-7 TRBV5-4 few CASSPDRGPPYEQYF TGTGCCAGCAGCCCGGACAGGGGGCCGCCCTACGAGCAGTACTTC
TRBD1 TRBJ1-4 TRBV5-1 - CASSRDREGEKLFF TGCGCCAGCAGCCGGGACAGGGAGGGTGAAAAACTGTTTTTT
- TRBJ2-7 TRBV7-2 - CASSPQGPARRETYEQYF TGTGCCAGCAGCCCCCAAGGGCCCGCCCGGAGGGAGACCTACGAGCAGTACTTC
- TRBJ2-7 TRBV27 few CASRPLRDSYEQYF TGTGCCAGCAGACCACTGAGAGACTCCTACGAGCAGTACTTC
- TRBJ2-7 TRBV5-6 - CASSPSHYQRPYEQYF TGTGCCAGCAGCCCCAGCCACTATCAGCGGCCCTACGAGCAGTACTTC
TRBD1 TRBJ2-7 TRBV15 - CATSRDPDRGVSYEQYF TGTGCCACCAGCAGAGATCCCGACAGGGGGGTTTCCTACGAGCAGTACTTC
- TRBJ2-3 TRBV6-5 - CASDEQGGTDTQYF TGTGCCAGCGATGAACAGGGAGGCACAGATACGCAGTATTTT
TRBD1 TRBJ1-5 TRBV27 - CASSLTGVYQPQHF TGTGCCAGCAGCCTTACAGGGGTCTATCAGCCCCAGCATTTT
TRBD2 TRBJ2-7 TRBV5-6 - CASSFGFGTSGSQGVEQYF TGTGCCAGCAGCTTTGGGTTCGGGACTAGCGGGAGTCAAGGGGTCGAGCAGTACTTC